The sequence of this T cell receptor (beta chain) was determined in a study of T cells after yellow fever vaccination (dated by TCRdb to the late 2010s). Notes on the research overall: Libraries from fractions with low cell numbers were prepared with the SMART-Seq v4 Ultra Low Input RNA kit. The cohort comprised two healthy male donors, one aged 18 to 30 and one aged 30 to 40 years. Blood was collected at multiple timepoints before and after primary and secondary immunization, and bulk PBMC replicates and cell subsets were isolated. To follow T-cell clones before and after primary and booster YFV17D yellow fever vaccination, bulk TCR alpha and beta repertoires were sequenced over time.

This clonotype has more than one count but fewer than ten. It has no known antigen specificity. Base qualities are missing; no much larger clone stands one base away. TCR cDNA was synthesized by 5'RACE template switching, through which a universal primer site and unique molecular identifiers were introduced. Priming for cDNA synthesis came from both the TCR alpha and TCR beta constant segments. Library amplification used two PCR steps, and the second PCR step added sample barcodes and sequencing adapters. Sequencing of the libraries was done on either Illumina HiSeq 2500 (2x100 bp) or NovaSeq (2x150 bp). The authors' pipeline ran thus. MIGEC handled demultiplexing of reads and collapsing into UMI consensus sequences, while MiXCR performed V(D)J alignment. Clonotypes responding to the vaccine were identified with edgeR on replicate PBMC samples, with the criteria of FDR below 0.01 and a log2 fold change above 5 up to day 15. Each bulk clonotype was labeled CD4 or CD8 based on which sequenced repertoire, CD4 or CD8, contained the clonotype at higher abundance. TCRdb ran its own pipeline on the public reads, namely fastp trimming at Q25 and MiXCR clone calling, and kept in-frame beta chains. Identical CDR3 proteins give one entry, which carries the most common genes and DNA. TCRdb, not the original authors, processed these V and J calls. The sample table holds 620,000 or so distinct CDR3 sequences, of which 9% to 15% were seen once. Of the sample, about 15% is held by the ten largest clones.

In the paper's terms, the treatment or condition label means: live attenuated yellow fever vaccine strain. At each blood-draw timepoint, two biological replicates of bulk PBMCs were obtained. PBMCs were isolated from peripheral blood using a standard Ficoll-Paque protocol. TriZol was used to extract RNA from bulk PBMCs, from CD4 and CD8 fractions, and from dextramer-positive and dextramer-negative fractions. General study outcomes and caveats: Because only two donors were included in the study, the extent to which the findings can be generalized is limited. Compared with the primary T-cell response, the secondary T-cell response was weaker but faster, peaking on day 5 rather than day 15. A small share of clonotypes occurred in both CD4 and CD8 compartments, likely arising from convergent recombination. Computational filtering was required because FACS-sorted repertoires could contain abundant contaminating clonotypes from the bulk population. After the booster, most clones that had expanded after primary vaccination were detected again (roughly 95% of CD4 and under 90% of CD8), suggesting broad maintenance of memory.

Its CDR3 holds 15 amino acids, cysteine through phenylalanine. CDR3 DNA only is kept here, 45 bases in frame from base 1. CDR1 SGHTA and CDR2 FQGNSA are derived from the germline V gene. V is cut by 0 bases and J by 2 bases, and the space between the germline ends is 10 bases. The chain uses TRBV7-2 and TRBJ1-2; no confident D gene assignment can be made. The clonotype comes from a man aged 25-45 years who received the YFV17D yellow fever vaccine. The input for sequencing was PBMCs, taken on the day of the yellow fever booster vaccination. The CDR3 amino acid sequence is: CASSLAGLGNYGYTF. In nucleotide form, the sequence is TGTGCCAGCAGCTTAGCAGGGTTGGGGAACTATGGCTACACCTTC.